The clone carrying this TCR beta chain was recorded a few times. The sample originates from a study of radiation and T cells in renal cell carcinoma. The time point denotes: baseline pretreatment blood. The treatment denotes: 15 Gy SBRT to primary tumor, nephrectomy 4 weeks later. The assay was immunoSEQ multiplex PCR, and TCRdb's table has in-frame clones only and misses some. The sample yields more than 95,000 clones, approximately 80% seen once. The CDR3 length is 16 residues. Trimming cost V 3 bases and J 0 bases; bases outside gene matches: 7. Germline values: CDR1 ENHRY, CDR2 SYGVKD. The source was blood, collected from a patient whose treatment included radiotherapy and nephrectomy. This receptor was obtained from a woman in her fifties or sixties with renal cell carcinoma. V usage is TRBV10-3 and J usage is TRBJ1-1; 7 nucleotides agree with TRBD1. CDR3 coding DNA: TGTGCCATCAGTGAAGGGACAGCCACCATGAACACTGAAGCTTTCTTT. Translated: CAISEGTATMNTEAFF.